The present T cell receptor beta chain was sequenced within a study of T cell responses to AZD1222 COVID-19 vaccine. Of note for this clone: Its specificity is unknown.

Study results and caveats: In the spike-specific TCR repertoire, nearly half reportedly target unmutated variant regions. Increased Spike-specific TCR breadth and depth were observed after two AZD1222 doses. A mostly white British donor set with more females was recruited, and clonal diversity was possibly underestimated.

The repertoire was sequenced with immunoSEQ multiplex PCR; TCRdb's copy has only in-frame clones and lacks some. The table has some 130,000 clones, approximately 91% seen once. Trimming pared 4 bases from V and 0 bases from J, leaving 11 bases between. The CDR3 has 15 residues. The germline CDR1 and CDR2 sequences are SGHNT and YYREEE (reference sequence). This sample comprised peripheral blood, obtained 28 days after the second AZD1222 dose. The gene calls are TRBV5-4 and TRBJ1-3, with D perhaps TRBD1 (5 bases). This TCR was recovered from an adult who received the AZD1222 COVID-19 vaccine. The chain's CDR3 is CASSPGRSSGNTIYF. The CDR3 DNA is TGTGCCAGCAGCCCGGGACGGAGCTCTGGAAACACCATATATTTT. Full variable domain (remainder filled in from reference TRBV5-4 and TRBJ1-3): ETGVTQSPTHLIKTRGQQVTLRCSSQSGHNTVSWYQQALGQGPQFIFQYYREEENGRGNFPPRFSGLQFPNYSSELNVNALELDDSALYLCASSPGRSSGNTIYFGEGSWLTVV.